These 18 T cell receptor beta chains came from one sample sequenced in a study of human T cells and chemical hapten exposure. TCRdb fed the RACE reads into MiXCR, producing one record per CDR3 protein. Here the sample spans some 38,000 distinct CDR3 sequences, roughly 7.6% being singletons. The time point was: pre-sensitization, week 0. The treatment: therapeutic diphenylcyclopropenone sensitization with weekly scalp DPC. The source was whole blood, collected in connection with sensitization to the hapten diphenylcyclopropenone (DPC). These receptors originate from a woman aged 50 to 60 with alopecia areata. Some clones in this sample may be carry-over from other donors' samples.

This clonotype was observed many times. The rearrangement links TRBV12-3 or TRBV12-4 to TRBJ1-5, with a tentative D call TRBD1 (5 bases). V lost 5 bases, J lost 2 bases, and 13 bases lay in between. CDR3 length: 15 amino acids. CDR3 in DNA: TGTGCCAGCAGTCCGAGGGGCCTGGGCAATCAGCCCCAGCATTTT. It yields the protein CASSPRGLGNQPQHF.

In this sample, this clonotype turned up a few times. V gene TRBV9 combines with J gene TRBJ1-6; D is unresolved. Germline CDR1 SGDLS, CDR2 YYNGEE. The ends were cut back, 5 bases at V and 2 bases at J, with 11 bases in the middle. This CDR3 spans 15 amino acids. CDR3 region: CASRRDETYNSPLHF. In nucleotides, the CDR3 is TGTGCCAGCAGACGGGATGAAACCTATAATTCACCCCTCCACTTT. The whole variable domain, remainder taken from reference TRBV9 and TRBJ1-6, is DSGVTQTPKHLITATGQRVTLRCSPRSGDLSVYWYQQSLDQGLQFLIQYYNGEERAKGNILERFSAQQFPDLHSELNLSSLELGDSALYFCASRRDETYNSPLHFGNGTRLTVT.

This clonotype occurred many times. The chain combines TRBV5-1 with TRBJ2-4; TRBD2 matches at 7 bases. The V segment lost 4 bases and the J segment 0 bases; nucleotides outside the gene matches: 1. Germline CDR1 is SGHRS and CDR2 is YFSETQ. CDR3 length: 14 amino acids. DNA for the CDR3: TGCGCCAGCAGCCGGGGGGTAGCCAAAAACATTCAGTACTTC. Amino acids: CASSRGVAKNIQYF.

The V and J genes are TRBV30 and TRBJ1-5; D unresolved. CDR3 size: 14 residues. CDR1 and CDR2 (germline): GTSNPN, SVGIG (reference sequence). Trimming left V 0 bases short and J 1 base short, with 7 bases between. CDR3 bases: TGTGCCTGGAGTGTCGGAGCCAGCAATCAGCCCCAGCATTTT. It codes for CAWSVGASNQPQHF.

The chain uses TRBV18 and TRBJ1-1; D ambiguous. The CDR3 is 13 amino acids. V was cut by 5 bases and J by 1 base, with 8 bases left in between. Germline values: CDR1 KGHSH, CDR2 LQKENI. The CDR3 protein is CASSSQQNTEAFF. The CDR3 nucleotides are TGTGCCAGCTCAAGCCAGCAGAACACTGAAGCTTTCTTT. Full variable domain (outside the CDR3, taken from reference TRBV18 and TRBJ1-1): NAGVMQNPRHLVRRRGQEARLRCSPMKGHSHVYWYRQLPEEGLKFMVYLQKENIIDESGMPKERFSAEFPKEGPSILRIQQVVRGDSAAYFCASSSQQNTEAFFGQGTRLTVV.

This sequence joins TRBV5-1 and TRBJ2-7; tentative D call: TRBD1 (6 bases). The length of the CDR3 is 12 residues. Germline CDR1 SGHRS, CDR2 YFSETQ. Trimming removed 3 bases from V and 7 bases from J, with 11 bases in between. The CDR3 nucleotides read TGCGCCAGCAGCTCACAGGGTCTTGAGCAGTACTTC. Its protein product is CASSSQGLEQYF.

Concerning this clonotype: The junction and the germline gene differ at one end; a read error may be behind it. The chain employs TRBV4-1 and TRBJ1-3, with TRBD1 as a possible D gene (6 bases). The CDR3 sequence is 14 residues long. In germline, CDR1 is MGHRA, CDR2 YSYEKL. This chain's CDR3 is CASSQGTTGNTIYF. The CDR3 DNA sequence: TGCGCCAGCAGTCAAGGGACAACGGGAAACACCATATATTTT.

The chain recombines TRBV2 with TRBJ2-3; D is undetermined. With 8 bases removed from V and 1 base from J, the gap between germline ends came to 7 bases. The CDR3 contains 12 residues. The germline CDR1 and CDR2 sequences are SNHLY and FYNNEI. The CDR3 sequence: CASVYGTDTQYF. The CDR3 DNA follows: TGTGCCAGCGTTTACGGCACAGATACGCAGTATTTT.

The chain recombines TRBV7-2 with TRBJ1-5; D gene ambiguous. The CDR3 is made up of 12 amino acids. Germline-derived CDR1 and CDR2 are SGHTA and FQGNSA. Trimming removed 6 bases at V and 9 bases at J, with 12 bases between. The CDR3 DNA reads TGTGCCAGCAGGGAGCCGGGTCGGCCCCAGCATTTT. Its protein is CASREPGRPQHF. Using reference TRBV7-2 and TRBJ1-5 for the parts outside the CDR3, the full variable domain is GAGVSQSPSNKVTEKGKDVELRCDPISGHTALYWYRQSLGQGLEFLIYFQGNSAPDKSGLPSDRFSAERTGGSVSTLTIQRTQQEDSAVYLCASREPGRPQHFGDGTRLSIL.

This clonotype was picked up many times. The chain couples TRBV27 to TRBJ2-1; D may be TRBD1 or TRBD2 (7 bases each). Trimming took 10 bases from V and 10 from J, leaving 14 bases between them. The CDR3 loop spans 11 amino acids. From germline, CDR1 is MNHEY and CDR2 SMNVEV (reference sequence). The CDR3 spells CATGRGGEQFF. The CDR3 bases are TGTGCCACCGGCAGGGGGGGAGAGCAGTTCTTC.

This clonotype has at least ten counts. The V and J genes are TRBV12-3 or TRBV12-4 and TRBJ2-5; D remains unclear. Trimming removed 3 bases at V and 4 bases at J, with 3 bases between. This CDR3 is built from 11 residues. This chain's CDR3 is CASSLRETQYF. Here the CDR3 DNA reads TGTGCCAGCAGTTTGAGAGAGACCCAGTACTTC.

This chain connects TRBV29-1 to TRBJ2-3; D remains ambiguous. The germline V gene has CDR1 SQVTM and CDR2 ANQGSEA. Trimming removed 4 bases at V and 1 base at J, with 9 bases between. The CDR3 has 13 amino acids. DNA of the CDR3: TGCAGCGTTGCCCCGCCGGGCACAGATACGCAGTATTTT. Protein sequence: CSVAPPGTDTQYF.

This clonotype was seen repeatedly, ten times or more. CDR3 loop: CSVEDLSAAWEAFF. CDR3 nucleotide sequence: TGCAGCGTTGAAGATCTTTCGGCAGCTTGGGAAGCTTTCTTT. The chain has TRBV29-1 and TRBJ1-1; D remains unclear. V was clipped by 0 bases and J by 8 bases, with 16 bases between them. The CDR3 has 14 amino acids. Per the germline V gene, CDR1 is SQVTM and CDR2 is ANQGSEA.

At least ten counts were recorded for this clonotype. V is TRBV5-5 and J is TRBJ1-1; the D is unclear. CDR3 length equals 15 residues. V was clipped by 0 bases and J by 1 base, with 10 bases between them. CDR1 is SGHKS and CDR2 is YYEKEE in the germline V gene (reference sequence). CDR3 amino acids: CASSLAWGTNTEAFF. The CDR3 coding sequence is TGTGCCAGCAGCTTGGCATGGGGTACGAACACTGAAGCTTTCTTT.

In this sample, this clonotype turned up many times. CDR3 protein: CASSFMPPGAHTEAFF. The CDR3 DNA follows: TGTGCCAGCAGTTTTATGCCCCCTGGGGCGCACACTGAAGCTTTCTTT. The V gene is TRBV27, the J gene TRBJ1-1; the D gene is possibly TRBD1 (5 bases). V was trimmed by 3 bases and J by 3 bases, leaving 17 bases between them. The CDR3 contains 16 residues. Germline V lookup: CDR1 MNHEY, CDR2 SMNVEV (reference sequence).

This clonotype has a count of ten or more. The rearrangement joins TRBV2 to TRBJ2-1; TRBD2 matches 11 bases. Germline V gives CDR1 SNHLY, CDR2 FYNNEI. This CDR3 contains 16 residues. With V trimmed by 6 bases and J by 6 bases, 10 bases remained unmatched. The chain's CDR3 is CASRLILAGEGNEQFF. The CDR3, as DNA: TGTGCCAGCAGGCTAATACTAGCGGGAGAGGGCAATGAGCAGTTCTTC.

This clonotype was counted a few times. V gene TRBV28 combines with J gene TRBJ2-4, with 7 bases that match TRBD1. Trimming removed 4 bases from V and 7 bases from J; junction bases left unmatched: 10. The CDR3 has 15 amino acids. The germline gives CDR1 MDHEN, CDR2 SYDVKM. The CDR3 DNA reads TGTGCCAGCAGTTCGTACAGGGGATTTGGGAACATTCAGTACTTC. It encodes CASSSYRGFGNIQYF.

The V gene is TRBV21-1, the J gene TRBJ1-2; no DNA check was done on the table's D call, TRBD1. TRBV21-1 is listed as a pseudogene. CDR3 size: 15 residues. The CDR3 region has the DNA TGTGCCAGCAGCGAATCCCCGACAGAAAAGAGTGGCTACACCTTC. Translation: CASSESPTEKSGYTF.